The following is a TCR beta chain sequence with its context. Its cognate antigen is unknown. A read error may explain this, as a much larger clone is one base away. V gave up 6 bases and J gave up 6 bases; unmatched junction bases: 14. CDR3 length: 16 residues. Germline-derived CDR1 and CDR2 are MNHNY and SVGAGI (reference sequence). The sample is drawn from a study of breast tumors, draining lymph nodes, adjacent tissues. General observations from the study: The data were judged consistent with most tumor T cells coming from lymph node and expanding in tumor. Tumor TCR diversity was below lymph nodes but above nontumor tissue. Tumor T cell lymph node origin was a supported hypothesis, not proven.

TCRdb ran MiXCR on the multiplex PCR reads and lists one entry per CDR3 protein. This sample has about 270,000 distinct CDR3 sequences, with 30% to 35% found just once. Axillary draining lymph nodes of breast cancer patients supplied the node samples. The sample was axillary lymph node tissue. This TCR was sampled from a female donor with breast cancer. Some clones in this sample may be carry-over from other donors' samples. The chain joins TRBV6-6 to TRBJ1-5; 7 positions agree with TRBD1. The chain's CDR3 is CASRTTGCAGGQPQHF. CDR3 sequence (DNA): TGTGCCAGCAGAACAACAGGGTGCGCAGGGGGTCAGCCCCAGCATTTT.